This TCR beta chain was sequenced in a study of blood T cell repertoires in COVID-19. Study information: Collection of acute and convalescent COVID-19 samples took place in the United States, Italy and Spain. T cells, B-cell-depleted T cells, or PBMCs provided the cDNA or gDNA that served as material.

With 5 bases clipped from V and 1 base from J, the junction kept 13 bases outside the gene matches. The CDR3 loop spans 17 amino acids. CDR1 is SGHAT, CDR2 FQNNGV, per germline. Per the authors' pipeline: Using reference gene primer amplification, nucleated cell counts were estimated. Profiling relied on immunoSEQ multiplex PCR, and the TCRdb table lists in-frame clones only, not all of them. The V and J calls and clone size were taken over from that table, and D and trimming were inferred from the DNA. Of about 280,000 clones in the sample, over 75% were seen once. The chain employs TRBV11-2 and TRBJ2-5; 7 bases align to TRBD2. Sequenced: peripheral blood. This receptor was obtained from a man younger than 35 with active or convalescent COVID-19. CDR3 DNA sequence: TGTGCCAGCAGCACCCCCTGGGAGGGGCGACCCCAAGAGACCCAGTACTTC. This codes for CASSTPWEGRPQETQYF.